These 13 T cell receptor beta chains originate from one sample sequenced in a study of T-cell reconstitution after alpha-beta-depleted transplantation in children. TCRbeta library preparation incorporated unique molecular identifiers. In TCRdb, the PCR reads were re-called with MiXCR into one record per CDR3 protein. The sample has over 200,000 distinct CDR3 sequences; about a tenth are singletons. The sequencing used PBMCs from the stem cell graft donor, collected from the stem cell graft. All receptors come from a human donor who donated a stem cell graft to a child with acute lymphoblastic leukemia.

This clonotype was found a few times. This rearrangement joins TRBV18 to TRBJ1-1; D remains ambiguous. Per the germline V gene, CDR1 is KGHSH and CDR2 is LQKENI. The CDR3 sequence is 13 residues long. Trimming took 2 bases from V and 3 from J, leaving 7 bases between them. In DNA form, the CDR3 reads TGTGCCAGCTCACCAAGCGTGGACACTGAAGCTTTCTTT. Translating it yields CASSPSVDTEAFF. Filled out from reference TRBV18 and TRBJ1-1, the complete variable domain reads NAGVMQNPRHLVRRRGQEARLRCSPMKGHSHVYWYRQLPEEGLKFMVYLQKENIIDESGMPKERFSAEFPKEGPSILRIQQVVRGDSAAYFCASSPSVDTEAFFGQGTRLTVV.

This clonotype was counted many times. This chain connects TRBV7-2 to TRBJ2-3; D is possibly TRBD1 (6 bases). Germline lookup yields CDR1 SGHTA and CDR2 FQGNSA. Trimming shortened V by 5 bases and J by 7 bases, and 10 bases separated the two germline ends. The CDR3 extends over 12 amino acids. In DNA form, the CDR3 reads TGTGCCAGCAGCATAAGGGGGAATACGCAGTATTTT. Amino acids: CASSIRGNTQYF.

V gene TRBV6-5 combines with J gene TRBJ2-7; TRBD2 is a possible D gene (5 bases). There are 11 residues in the CDR3. Trimming removed 8 bases from V and 4 bases from J, with 9 bases in between. Germline CDR1 and CDR2: MNHEY and SVGAGI. This CDR3 reads CASGPGYEQYF. The CDR3 coding sequence is TGTGCCAGCGGGCCGGGGTACGAGCAGTACTTC.

This clonotype has just a few counts. The V gene is TRBV7-8, the J gene TRBJ2-7; D is unclear. Germline V CDR1 and CDR2: SGHVS, FQNEAQ. CDR3 length: 17 amino acids. V was cut by 5 bases and J by 3 bases, with 23 bases left in between. CDR3 nucleotides: TGTGCCAGCAGCGGCCCGGCGACGGCCGCTATTAACTACGAGCAGTACTTC. Translating it yields CASSGPATAAINYEQYF.

The chain is built from TRBV9 and TRBJ1-3, with TRBD1 as a possible D gene (5 bases). V was trimmed by 4 bases and J by 2 bases, leaving 16 bases between them. This CDR3 comprises 16 residues. Germline CDR1 reads SGDLS; CDR2 reads YYNGEE. CDR3 region: CASSPQGVTAGNTIYF. For the CDR3, the DNA is TGTGCCAGCAGCCCCCAAGGGGTAACGGCTGGAAACACCATATATTTT.

This clonotype showed up many times. The V gene is TRBV6-2 or TRBV6-3, the J gene TRBJ2-7; 8 bases map to TRBD1. The CDR3 has 15 amino acids. The germline CDR1 and CDR2 sequences are MNHEY and SVGEGT. V dropped 0 bases and J dropped 5; count of bases not matched to a gene: 6. CDR3 bases: TGTGCCAGCAGTTACTCGAGACAGGGGTTGCACGAGCAGTACTTC. It yields the protein CASSYSRQGLHEQYF.

This clonotype has a handful of counts. V is TRBV5-1 and J is TRBJ2-5, with D uncertain. The germline gives CDR1 SGHRS, CDR2 YFSETQ. Trimming shortened V by 3 bases and J by 0 bases, and 9 bases separated the two germline ends. This CDR3 comprises 14 residues. CDR3 residues: CASSSSTHQETQYF. CDR3 nucleotide sequence: TGCGCCAGCAGCTCTTCGACTCACCAAGAGACCCAGTACTTC.

This clonotype has only a few counts. The genes are TRBV15 and TRBJ2-5; TRBD1 matches 10 bases. Germline CDR1 LNHNV, CDR2 YYDKDF (reference sequence). The CDR3 covers 15 residues. The J segment lost 5 bases and the V segment lost 8 bases, leaving 11 bases of the junction unmatched. The CDR3 here is CATRPSGQGDETQYF. The DNA of the CDR3 is TGTGCCACCCGGCCGTCTGGACAGGGGGATGAGACCCAGTACTTC.

This clonotype was counted a few times. A read error may explain this, as a much larger clone is one base away. The V gene is TRBV7-2, the J gene TRBJ2-7; no definite D call. The germline V and J ends were trimmed by 5 bases and 3 bases, with 5 bases remaining between them. Germline V gives CDR1 SGHTA, CDR2 FQGNSA. This CDR3 region has 11 residues. This CDR3 is CASSAYYEQYF. The CDR3 DNA sequence: TGTGCCAGCAGCGCTTACTACGAGCAGTACTTC.

This clonotype turned up a few times. V usage is TRBV10-3 and J usage is TRBJ1-1, with a weak D call TRBD1 (6 bases). The CDR3 totals 17 residues. V was clipped by 4 bases and J by 1 base, with 19 bases between them. Germline V CDR1 and CDR2: ENHRY, SYGVKD. The CDR3 nucleotides are TGTGCCATCAGTGCCCCCGAAAGACAGGCCCCGAACACTGAAGCTTTCTTT. Translation: CAISAPERQAPNTEAFF.

The sample holds a few counts of this clonotype. V and J are TRBV27 and TRBJ1-4; D is perhaps TRBD1 (6 bases). CDR3 length: 13 amino acids. V lost 5 bases and J 10 bases, leaving 14 bases between the germline ends. Germline V gene lookup returns CDR1 MNHEY and CDR2 SMNVEV (reference sequence). CDR3: CASSQGTRGKLFF. The CDR3 coding sequence is TGTGCCAGCAGTCAGGGGACGCGCGGAAAACTGTTTTTT.

This clonotype was observed a few times. The V call is TRBV6-2 or TRBV6-3, the J call TRBJ1-5; TRBD1 is a possible D gene (5 bases). The CDR3 covers 15 residues. Germline V gene data show CDR1 as MNHEY and CDR2 as SVGEGT. Trimming pared 6 bases from V and 0 bases from J, leaving 12 bases between. CDR3 nucleotides: TGTGCCAGCAGAGAGTGGGACGGTAGCAATCAGCCCCAGCATTTT. It translates to CASREWDGSNQPQHF.

In its sample, this clonotype was seen a few times. V gene TRBV5-1 combines with J gene TRBJ2-5; 9 nucleotides line up with TRBD2. This CDR3 comprises 16 residues. The germline gives CDR1 SGHRS, CDR2 YFSETQ. The V and J ends lost 5 bases and 7 bases, in that order; junction bases with no gene match: 15. The CDR3 spells CASRTQTSGPMRTQYF. Written as DNA, the CDR3 is TGCGCCAGCAGAACCCAGACTAGCGGACCTATGCGGACCCAGTACTTC. Filled out from reference TRBV5-1 and TRBJ2-5, the complete variable domain reads KAGVTQTPRYLIKTRGQQVTLSCSPISGHRSVSWYQQTPGQGLQFLFEYFSETQRNKGNFPGRFSGRQFSNSRSEMNVSTLELGDSALYLCASRTQTSGPMRTQYFGPGTRLLVL.